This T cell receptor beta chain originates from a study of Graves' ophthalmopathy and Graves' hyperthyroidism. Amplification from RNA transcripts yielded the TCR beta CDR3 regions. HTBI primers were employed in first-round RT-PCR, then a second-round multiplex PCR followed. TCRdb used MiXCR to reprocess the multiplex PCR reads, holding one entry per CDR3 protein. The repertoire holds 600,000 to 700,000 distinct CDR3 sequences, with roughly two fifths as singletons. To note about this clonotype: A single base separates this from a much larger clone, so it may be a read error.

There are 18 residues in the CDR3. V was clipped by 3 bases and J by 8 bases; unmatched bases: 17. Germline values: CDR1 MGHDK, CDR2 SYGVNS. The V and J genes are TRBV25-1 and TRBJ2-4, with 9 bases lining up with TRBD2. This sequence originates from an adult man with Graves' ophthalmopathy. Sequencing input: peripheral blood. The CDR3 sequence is CASSDEGPAGGGKDIQYF. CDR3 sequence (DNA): TGTGCCAGCAGTGACGAAGGACCAGCGGGAGGCGGGAAAGACATTCAGTACTTC.